Listed below are T cell receptor beta chains from one sample, sequenced in a study of T cell responses to AZD1222 COVID-19 vaccine. Method: immunoSEQ multiplex PCR; TCRdb's copy keeps in-frame clones and lacks some. Of 120,000 or so clones in the sample, around 83% were seen once. This sample comprised peripheral blood, obtained 28 days after the second AZD1222 dose. Receptor source: an adult who received the AZD1222 COVID-19 vaccine. CDR3s include the opening cysteine and the closing phenylalanine or tryptophan. D genes are given only for firm matches. Size is stated for part of the rows, as once, few or many counts, or as a class when the clone is expanded.

J: TRBJ2-7; size: -; D: TRBD1; V: TRBV15; DNA: TGTGCCACCAGCGGAGAGTACAGGGGCTACGAGCAGTACTTC; CDR3: CATSGEYRGYEQYF
J: TRBJ2-1; size: -; D: -; V: TRBV7-8; DNA: TGTGCCAGCAAGGGGGGGGCGAGCTCCTACAATGAGCAGTTCTTC; CDR3: CASKGGASSYNEQFF
J: TRBJ2-7; size: -; D: TRBD1; V: TRBV25-1; DNA: TGTGCCAGCACTCCGACAGGGCTCCTTAGAGTGGGCGAGCAGTACTTC; CDR3: CASTPTGLLRVGEQYF
J: TRBJ2-2; size: -; D: -; V: TRBV4-3; DNA: TGCGCCAGCAGCCAAGATCGTCGAGCCGGGGAGCTGTTTTTT; CDR3: CASSQDRRAGELFF
J: TRBJ1-1; size: -; D: -; V: TRBV28; DNA: TGTGCCAGCAGTTTTTCCAGGGGCACTGAAGCTTTCTTT; CDR3: CASSFSRGTEAFF
J: TRBJ2-5; size: -; D: -; V: TRBV28; DNA: TGTGCCAGCAGCCGAGAGACCCAGTACTTC; CDR3: CASSRETQYF
J: TRBJ1-2; size: -; D: TRBD1; V: TRBV9; DNA: TGTGCCAGCAGCCCAAGGGGGCCCAACTATGGCTACACCTTC; CDR3: CASSPRGPNYGYTF
J: TRBJ1-3; size: few; D: -; V: TRBV4-1; DNA: TGCGCCAGCAGCCAAGATGGGGGGGGCCTGTCTGGAAACACCATATATTTT; CDR3: CASSQDGGGLSGNTIYF
J: TRBJ1-3; size: -; D: -; V: TRBV10-3; DNA: TGTGCCATCAGGGACGGGAGCTCTGGAAACACCATATATTTT; CDR3: CAIRDGSSGNTIYF
J: TRBJ1-1; size: -; D: TRBD1; V: TRBV12-3/TRBV12-4; DNA: TGTGCCAGCAGTTTAACAGGGGAGACTGAAGCTTTCTTT; CDR3: CASSLTGETEAFF
J: TRBJ1-4; size: -; D: -; V: TRBV19; DNA: TGTGCCAGTAGTATACAGAGAGAAGAAGGGTTGGGCTGGGAAAAACTGTTTTTT; CDR3: CASSIQREEGLGWEKLFF
J: TRBJ1-1; size: once; D: -; V: TRBV7-2; DNA: TGTGCCAGCAGCTCCCGGATGAGGGCTGAAGCTTTCTTT; CDR3: CASSSRMRAEAFF
J: TRBJ1-2; size: -; D: -; V: TRBV6-2/TRBV6-3; DNA: TGTGCCAGCAGTCCCGGACCTCGCGGCTACACCTTC; CDR3: CASSPGPRGYTF
J: TRBJ1-1; size: -; D: -; V: TRBV28; DNA: TGTGCCAGCGTCGACTTGGGAGGGGTTGGAATGAACACTGAAGCTTTCTTT; CDR3: CASVDLGGVGMNTEAFF
J: TRBJ1-1; size: -; D: TRBD1; V: TRBV10-3; DNA: TGTGCCATCAGTGGGGGACAGGGGGCCGGATCAGCCTTT; CDR3: CAISGGQGAGSAF
J: TRBJ2-5; size: -; D: TRBD1; V: TRBV19; DNA: TGTGCCAGTCAGGACAGGGGGCTAGGAGAGACCCAGTACTTC; CDR3: CASQDRGLGETQYF
J: TRBJ2-1; size: -; D: TRBD2; V: TRBV27; DNA: TGTGCCAGCAGTTTTGGGACTAGCGGAGAACAGTTCTTC; CDR3: CASSFGTSGEQFF
J: TRBJ2-1; size: -; D: TRBD2; V: TRBV2; DNA: TGTGCCAGCAGTGACCAGCGGGGAACTTACAATGAGCAGTTCTTC; CDR3: CASSDQRGTYNEQFF
J: TRBJ2-7; size: once; D: TRBD2; V: TRBV2; DNA: TGTGCCAGCAGTGTAGAGGAGACTAGCGGGGGGCGGAGGTACTTC; CDR3: CASSVEETSGGRRYF
J: TRBJ1-6; size: -; D: -; V: TRBV7-3; DNA: TGTGCCAGCAGCTTAACAGGGGTACGCTCACCCCTCCACTTT; CDR3: CASSLTGVRSPLHF
J: TRBJ2-5; size: -; D: -; V: TRBV2; DNA: TGTGCCAGCAGGCGTTTTTATGGGGGCGACCCTCAGGAGACCCAGTACTTC; CDR3: CASRRFYGGDPQETQYF
J: TRBJ1-3; size: -; D: -; V: TRBV5-1; DNA: TGCGCCAGCAGCCGCCGGACTTTTCTCTCTGGAAACACCATATATTTT; CDR3: CASSRRTFLSGNTIYF
J: TRBJ2-7; size: -; D: TRBD2; V: TRBV7-2; DNA: TGTGCCAGCAGCTTAGAGGGGCTAGCGGGGGGTTACGAGCAGTACTTC; CDR3: CASSLEGLAGGYEQYF
J: TRBJ1-4; size: -; D: -; V: TRBV10-1; DNA: TGCGCCAGCAGTGAGTCCGGAGGGAACCTTGAAAAACTGTTTTTT; CDR3: CASSESGGNLEKLFF
J: TRBJ2-7; size: -; D: TRBD1; V: TRBV18; DNA: TGTGCCAGCTCCCCAGGGACAGGGGGGGAGGACGAGCAGTACTTC; CDR3: CASSPGTGGEDEQYF
J: TRBJ2-7; size: -; D: TRBD1; V: TRBV7-2; DNA: TGTGCCAGCAGCTTAGCGCTGGGAGCAGGGGGTGGGGAGCAGTACTTC; CDR3: CASSLALGAGGGEQYF
J: TRBJ1-4; size: -; D: -; V: TRBV28; DNA: TGTGCCAGCAGTTCTCCGAGGCGGAGGCAAACTGTGACTAATGAAAAACTGTTTTTT; CDR3: CASSSPRRRQTVTNEKLFF
J: TRBJ2-2; size: -; D: TRBD1; V: TRBV5-1; DNA: TGCGCCAGCAGCGACGGACAGGGACCCACCGGGGAGCTGTTTTTT; CDR3: CASSDGQGPTGELFF
J: TRBJ2-7; size: -; D: TRBD1; V: TRBV6-5; DNA: TGTGCCAGCAGTCAACGGGCTGGACAGGGCCTGTACTTC; CDR3: CASSQRAGQGLYF